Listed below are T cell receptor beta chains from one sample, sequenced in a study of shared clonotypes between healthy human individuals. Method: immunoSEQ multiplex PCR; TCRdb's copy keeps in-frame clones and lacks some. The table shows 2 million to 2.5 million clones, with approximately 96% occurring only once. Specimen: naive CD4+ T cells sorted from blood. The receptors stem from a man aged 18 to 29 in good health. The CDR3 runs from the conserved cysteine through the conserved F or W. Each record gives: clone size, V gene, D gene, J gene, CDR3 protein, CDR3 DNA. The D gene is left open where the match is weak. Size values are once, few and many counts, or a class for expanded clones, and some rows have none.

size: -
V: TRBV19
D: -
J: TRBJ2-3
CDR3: CASMGRELGPLGTDTQYF
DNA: TGTGCCAGTATGGGCCGTGAGCTGGGACCATTGGGCACAGATACGCAGTATTTT

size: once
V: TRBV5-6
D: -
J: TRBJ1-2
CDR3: CASSLSGQDYGYTF
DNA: TGTGCCAGCAGCTTGTCGGGGCAGGACTATGGCTACACCTTC

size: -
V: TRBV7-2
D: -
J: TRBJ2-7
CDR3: CASSLRAYAAGQYF
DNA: TGTGCCAGCAGCTTAAGGGCCTACGCGGCGGGGCAGTACTTC

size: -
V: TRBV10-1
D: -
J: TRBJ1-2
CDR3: CASSEYPNPGVYGYTF
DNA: TGCGCCAGCAGTGAGTATCCGAACCCGGGAGTCTATGGCTACACCTTC

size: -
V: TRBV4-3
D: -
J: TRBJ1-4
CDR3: CASSQEGTGAGEKLFF
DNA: TGCGCCAGCAGCCAAGAGGGCACGGGGGCGGGTGAAAAACTGTTTTTT

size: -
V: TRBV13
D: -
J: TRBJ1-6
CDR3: CASSLGKKHSPLHF
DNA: TGTGCCAGCAGCCTTGGAAAGAAGCATTCACCCCTCCACTTT

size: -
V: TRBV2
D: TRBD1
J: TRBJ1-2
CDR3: CASSPLQGGETRHNYGYTF
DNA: TGTGCCAGCAGTCCGCTACAGGGGGGGGAAACACGCCATAACTATGGCTACACCTTC

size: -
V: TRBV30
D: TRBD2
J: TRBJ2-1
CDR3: CAWSHGGGRHNEQFF
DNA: TGTGCCTGGAGTCACGGGGGAGGGAGGCACAATGAGCAGTTCTTC

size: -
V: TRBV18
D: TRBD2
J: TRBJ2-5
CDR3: CASSGFRTSSLETQYF
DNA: TGTGCCAGCTCAGGTTTTCGGACTAGCAGCTTGGAGACCCAGTACTTC

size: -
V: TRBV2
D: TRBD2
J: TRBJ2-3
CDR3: CASSGLASFTDTQYF
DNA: TGTGCCAGCAGTGGACTAGCGAGTTTCACAGATACGCAGTATTTT

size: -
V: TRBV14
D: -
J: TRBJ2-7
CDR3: CASSQVPGYEQYF
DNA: TGTGCCAGCAGCCAAGTACCCGGCTACGAGCAGTACTTC

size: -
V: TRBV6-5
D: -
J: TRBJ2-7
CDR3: CASRPPPGETYEQYF
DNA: TGTGCCAGCAGACCCCCGCCGGGGGAAACCTACGAGCAGTACTTC

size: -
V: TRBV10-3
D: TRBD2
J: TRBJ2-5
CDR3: CAISEATSGGEETQYF
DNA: TGTGCCATCAGTGAGGCCACTAGCGGGGGGGAAGAGACCCAGTACTTC

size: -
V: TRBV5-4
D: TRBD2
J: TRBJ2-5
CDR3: CASSSGLAGGYGQETQYF
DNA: TGTGCCAGCAGCTCGGGACTAGCGGGGGGGTATGGACAAGAGACCCAGTACTTC

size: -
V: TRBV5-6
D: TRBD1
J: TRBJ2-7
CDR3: CASSLGQGWFSYEQYF
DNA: TGTGCCAGCAGCTTGGGACAGGGTTGGTTCTCCTACGAGCAGTACTTC

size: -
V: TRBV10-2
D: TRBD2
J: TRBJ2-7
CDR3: CASIGPSGSYEQYF
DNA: TGCGCCAGCATCGGGCCTAGCGGTTCCTACGAGCAGTACTTC

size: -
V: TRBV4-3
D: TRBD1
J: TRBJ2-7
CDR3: CASSQDLGTVGEQYF
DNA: TGCGCCAGCAGCCAAGATTTGGGGACAGTTGGTGAGCAGTACTTC

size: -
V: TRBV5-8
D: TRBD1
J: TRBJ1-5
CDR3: CASSQTGGTSQPQHF
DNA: TGTGCCAGCAGCCAGACAGGGGGCACCAGTCAGCCCCAGCATTTT

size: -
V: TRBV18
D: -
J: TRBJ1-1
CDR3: CASSPGPRENTEAFF
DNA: TGTGCCAGCTCACCGGGGCCCAGGGAAAACACTGAAGCTTTCTTT

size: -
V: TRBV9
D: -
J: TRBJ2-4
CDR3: CASSPHGGLAKNIQYF
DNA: TGTGCCAGCAGCCCTCACGGGGGACTAGCCAAAAACATTCAGTACTTC

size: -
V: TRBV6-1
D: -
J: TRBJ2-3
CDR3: CASTHSSLTQYF
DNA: TGTGCCAGCACCCACAGCTCACTTACGCAGTATTTT

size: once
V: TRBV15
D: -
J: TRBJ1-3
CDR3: CATRFSSGNTIYF
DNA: TGTGCCACCAGGTTCAGCTCTGGAAACACCATATATTTT

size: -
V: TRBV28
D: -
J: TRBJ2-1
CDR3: CASSWNRVSDNEQFF
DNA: TGTGCCAGCAGTTGGAACAGGGTTTCGGATAATGAGCAGTTCTTC

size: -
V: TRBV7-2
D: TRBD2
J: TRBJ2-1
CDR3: CASSPELLAGEQFF
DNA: TGTGCCAGCAGCCCCGAGCTCTTAGCGGGAGAACAGTTCTTC

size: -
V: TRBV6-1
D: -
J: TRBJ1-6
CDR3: CASSESFRGSPLHF
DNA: TGTGCCAGCAGTGAATCCTTCCGGGGTTCACCCCTCCACTTT

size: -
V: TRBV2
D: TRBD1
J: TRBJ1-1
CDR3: CASTTDRANTEAFF
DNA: TGTGCCAGCACTACGGACAGGGCGAACACTGAAGCTTTCTTT

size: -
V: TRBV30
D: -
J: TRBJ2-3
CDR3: CAWSVNTDTQYF
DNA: TGTGCCTGGAGTGTCAACACAGATACGCAGTATTTT

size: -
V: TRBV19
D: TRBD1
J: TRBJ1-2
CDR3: CASSASKGADGYTF
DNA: TGTGCCAGTAGTGCGTCTAAGGGGGCGGATGGCTACACCTTC

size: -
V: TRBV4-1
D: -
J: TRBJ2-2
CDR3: CASSQVVGAAGELFF
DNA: TGCGCCAGCAGCCAAGTAGTGGGTGCCGCCGGGGAGCTGTTTTTT

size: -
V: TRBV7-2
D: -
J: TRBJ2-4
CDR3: CASSLMGAGVDIQYF
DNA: TGTGCCAGCAGCTTGATGGGGGCAGGGGTTGACATTCAGTACTTC

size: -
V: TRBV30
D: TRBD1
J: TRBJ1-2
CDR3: CALIHPRTGSLF
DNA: TGTGCCCTTATCCATCCCCGGACAGGGAGTCTCTTC

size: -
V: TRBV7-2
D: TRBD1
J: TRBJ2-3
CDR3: CASSLGTGGDTQYF
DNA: TGTGCCAGCAGCTTAGGGACAGGGGGAGATACGCAGTATTTT